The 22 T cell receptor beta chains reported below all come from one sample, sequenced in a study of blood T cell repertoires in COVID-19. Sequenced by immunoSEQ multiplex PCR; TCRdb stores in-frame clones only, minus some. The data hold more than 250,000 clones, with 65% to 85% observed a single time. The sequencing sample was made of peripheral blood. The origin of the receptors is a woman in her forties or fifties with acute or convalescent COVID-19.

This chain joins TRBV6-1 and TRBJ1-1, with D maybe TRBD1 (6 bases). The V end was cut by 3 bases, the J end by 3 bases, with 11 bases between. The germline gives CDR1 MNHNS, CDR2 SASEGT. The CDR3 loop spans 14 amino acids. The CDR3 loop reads CASSDQTGYTEAFF. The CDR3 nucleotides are TGTGCCAGCAGTGACCAAACAGGGTACACTGAAGCTTTCTTT.

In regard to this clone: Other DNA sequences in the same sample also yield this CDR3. CDR3 sequence (DNA): TGTGCCAGCACCACGGGGGGGAACACCGGGGAGCTGTTTTTT. Translation: CASTTGGNTGELFF. The chain couples TRBV6-6 to TRBJ2-2, with 7 bases fitting TRBD2. Germline-derived CDR1 and CDR2 are MNHNY and SVGAGI (reference sequence). The ends lost 7 bases at V and 1 base at J; junction bases unmatched: 3. The length of the CDR3 is 14 residues.

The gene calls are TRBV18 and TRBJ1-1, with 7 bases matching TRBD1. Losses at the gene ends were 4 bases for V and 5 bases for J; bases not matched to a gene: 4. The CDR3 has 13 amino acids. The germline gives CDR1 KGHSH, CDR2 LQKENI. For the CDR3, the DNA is TGTGCCAGCTCACTGCAGGGGGGAACTGAAGCTTTCTTT. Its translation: CASSLQGGTEAFF.

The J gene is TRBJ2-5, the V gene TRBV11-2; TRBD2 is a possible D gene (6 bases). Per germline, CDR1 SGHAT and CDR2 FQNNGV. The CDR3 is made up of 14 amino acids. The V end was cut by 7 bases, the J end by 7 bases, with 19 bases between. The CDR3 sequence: CASKSLPIGGTQYF. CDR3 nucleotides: TGTGCCAGCAAGAGCTTACCTATCGGGGGGACCCAGTACTTC.

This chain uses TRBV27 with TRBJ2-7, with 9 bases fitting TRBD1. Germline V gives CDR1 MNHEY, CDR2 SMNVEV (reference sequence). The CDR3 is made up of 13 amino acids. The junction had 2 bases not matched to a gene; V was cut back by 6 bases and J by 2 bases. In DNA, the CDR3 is TGTGCCAGCAGCGGGACAGGGACCTACGAGCAGTACTTC. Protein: CASSGTGTYEQYF.

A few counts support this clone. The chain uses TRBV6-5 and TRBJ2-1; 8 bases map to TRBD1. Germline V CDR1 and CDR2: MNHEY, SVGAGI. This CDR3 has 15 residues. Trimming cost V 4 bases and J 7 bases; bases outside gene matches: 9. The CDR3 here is CASSSQGAVVNEQFF. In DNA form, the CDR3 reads TGTGCCAGCAGTTCGCAGGGGGCGGTGGTGAATGAGCAGTTCTTC.

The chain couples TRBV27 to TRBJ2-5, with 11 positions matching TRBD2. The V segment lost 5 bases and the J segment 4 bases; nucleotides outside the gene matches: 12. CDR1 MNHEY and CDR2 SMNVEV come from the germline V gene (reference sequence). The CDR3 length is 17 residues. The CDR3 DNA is TGTGCCAGCAGTCGGCGGCGGCTAGCGGGGGGTGGAGAGACCCAGTACTTC. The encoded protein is CASSRRRLAGGGETQYF.

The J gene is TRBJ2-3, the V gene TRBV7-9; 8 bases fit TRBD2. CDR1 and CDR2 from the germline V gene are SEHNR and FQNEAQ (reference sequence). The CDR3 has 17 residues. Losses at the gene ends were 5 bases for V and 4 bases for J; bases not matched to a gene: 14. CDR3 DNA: TGTGCCAGCAGCCCCCTTTCGGGACTAGGGGACGCAGATACGCAGTATTTT. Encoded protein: CASSPLSGLGDADTQYF.

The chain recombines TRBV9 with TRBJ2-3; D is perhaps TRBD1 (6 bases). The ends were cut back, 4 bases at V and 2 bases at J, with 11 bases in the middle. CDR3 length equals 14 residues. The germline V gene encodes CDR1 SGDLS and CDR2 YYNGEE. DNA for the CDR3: TGTGCCAGCAGCAGGACAGAGGACACAGATACGCAGTATTTT. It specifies CASSRTEDTDTQYF. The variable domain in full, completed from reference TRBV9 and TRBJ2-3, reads DSGVTQTPKHLITATGQRVTLRCSPRSGDLSVYWYQQSLDQGLQFLIQYYNGEERAKGNILERFSAQQFPDLHSELNLSSLELGDSALYFCASSRTEDTDTQYFGPGTRLTVL.

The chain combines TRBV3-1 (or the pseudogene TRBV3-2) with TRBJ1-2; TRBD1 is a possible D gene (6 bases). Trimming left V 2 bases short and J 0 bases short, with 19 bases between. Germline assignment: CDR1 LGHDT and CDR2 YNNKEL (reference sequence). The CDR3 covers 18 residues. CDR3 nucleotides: TGTGCCAGCAGCCAATACCCCCTATTGACAGGCTCTAACTATGGCTACACCTTC. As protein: CASSQYPLLTGSNYGYTF.

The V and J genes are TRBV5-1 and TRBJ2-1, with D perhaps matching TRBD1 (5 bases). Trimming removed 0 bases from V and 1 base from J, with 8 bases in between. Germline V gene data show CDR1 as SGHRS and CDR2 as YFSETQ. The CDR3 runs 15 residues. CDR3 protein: CASSLDQGSYNEQFF. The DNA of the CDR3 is TGCGCCAGCAGCTTGGACCAGGGTTCCTACAATGAGCAGTTCTTC.

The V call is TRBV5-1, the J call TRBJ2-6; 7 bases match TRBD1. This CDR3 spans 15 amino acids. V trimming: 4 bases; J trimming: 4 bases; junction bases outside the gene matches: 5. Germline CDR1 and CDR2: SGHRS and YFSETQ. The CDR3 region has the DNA TGCGCCAGCAGCCAGACAGGGTCAGGGGCCAACGTCCTGACTTTC. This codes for CASSQTGSGANVLTF.

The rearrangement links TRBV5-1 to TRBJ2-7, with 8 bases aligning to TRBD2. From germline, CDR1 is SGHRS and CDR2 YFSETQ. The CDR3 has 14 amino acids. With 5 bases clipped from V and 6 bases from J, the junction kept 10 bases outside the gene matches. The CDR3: CASSSGTSNGEQYF. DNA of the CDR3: TGCGCCAGCAGTTCCGGGACTAGTAACGGCGAGCAGTACTTC.

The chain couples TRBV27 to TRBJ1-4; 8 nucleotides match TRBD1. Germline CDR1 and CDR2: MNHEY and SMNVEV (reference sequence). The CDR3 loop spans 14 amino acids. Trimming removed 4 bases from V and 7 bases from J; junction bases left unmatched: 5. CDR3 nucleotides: TGTGCCAGCAGTTCGAGGACAGGGATTGAAAAACTGTTTTTT. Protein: CASSSRTGIEKLFF.

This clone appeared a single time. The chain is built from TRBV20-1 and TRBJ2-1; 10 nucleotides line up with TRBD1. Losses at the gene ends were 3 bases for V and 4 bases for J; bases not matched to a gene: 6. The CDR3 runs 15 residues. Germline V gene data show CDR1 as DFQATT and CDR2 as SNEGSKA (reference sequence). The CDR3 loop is CSASLPGQGYNEQFF. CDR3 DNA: TGCAGTGCTAGTCTCCCGGGACAGGGGTACAATGAGCAGTTCTTC.

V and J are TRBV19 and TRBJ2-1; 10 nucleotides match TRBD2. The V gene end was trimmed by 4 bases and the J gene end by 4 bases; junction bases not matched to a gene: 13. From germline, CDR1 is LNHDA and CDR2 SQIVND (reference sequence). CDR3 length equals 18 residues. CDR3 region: CASSKGLAGDLGYNEQFF. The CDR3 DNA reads TGTGCCAGTAGTAAGGGCCTAGCGGGAGACTTAGGATACAATGAGCAGTTCTTC.

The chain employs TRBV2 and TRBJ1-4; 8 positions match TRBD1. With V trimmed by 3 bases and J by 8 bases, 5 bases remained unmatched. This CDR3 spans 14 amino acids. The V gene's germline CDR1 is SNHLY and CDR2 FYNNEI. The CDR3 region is CASSELHRGEKLFF. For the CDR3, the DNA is TGTGCCAGCAGTGAGCTTCACAGGGGGGAAAAACTGTTTTTT.

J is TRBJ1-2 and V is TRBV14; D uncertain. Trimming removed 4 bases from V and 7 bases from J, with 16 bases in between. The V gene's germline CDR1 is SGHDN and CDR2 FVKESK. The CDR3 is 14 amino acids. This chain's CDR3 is CASSRRVGEGGYTF. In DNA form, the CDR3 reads TGTGCCAGCAGCCGTCGAGTCGGGGAGGGTGGCTACACCTTC.

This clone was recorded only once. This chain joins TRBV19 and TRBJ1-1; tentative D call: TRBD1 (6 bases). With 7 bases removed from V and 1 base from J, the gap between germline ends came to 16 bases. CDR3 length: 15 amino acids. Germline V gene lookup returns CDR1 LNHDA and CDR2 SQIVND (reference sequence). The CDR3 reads CASTHSRGWNTEAFF. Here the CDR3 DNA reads TGTGCCAGTACCCATAGCAGGGGTTGGAACACTGAAGCTTTCTTT.

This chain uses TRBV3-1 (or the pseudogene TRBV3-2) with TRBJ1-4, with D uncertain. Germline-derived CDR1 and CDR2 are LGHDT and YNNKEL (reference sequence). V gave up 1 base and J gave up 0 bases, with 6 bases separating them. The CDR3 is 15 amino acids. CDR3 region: CASSQVTATNEKLFF. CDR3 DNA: TGTGCCAGCAGCCAAGTCACAGCAACTAATGAAAAACTGTTTTTT.

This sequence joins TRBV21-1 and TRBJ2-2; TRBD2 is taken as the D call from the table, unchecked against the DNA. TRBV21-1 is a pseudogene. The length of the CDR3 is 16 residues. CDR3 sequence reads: CASSSRREENTGELFF. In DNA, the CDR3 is TGTGCCAGCAGCTCCAGAAGGGAGGAGAACACCGGGGAGCTGTTTTTT.

The CDR3 DNA reads as TGTGCCAGCAGTGCGGGTTTTAATAGCAATCAGCCCCAGCATTTT. Amino acids: CASSAGFNSNQPQHF. The chain joins TRBV2 to TRBJ1-5; D uncertain. Germline CDR1 SNHLY, CDR2 FYNNEI. Between the trimmed V and J ends, which lost 4 bases and 0 bases, there was a span of 10 bases. The CDR3 contains 15 residues.